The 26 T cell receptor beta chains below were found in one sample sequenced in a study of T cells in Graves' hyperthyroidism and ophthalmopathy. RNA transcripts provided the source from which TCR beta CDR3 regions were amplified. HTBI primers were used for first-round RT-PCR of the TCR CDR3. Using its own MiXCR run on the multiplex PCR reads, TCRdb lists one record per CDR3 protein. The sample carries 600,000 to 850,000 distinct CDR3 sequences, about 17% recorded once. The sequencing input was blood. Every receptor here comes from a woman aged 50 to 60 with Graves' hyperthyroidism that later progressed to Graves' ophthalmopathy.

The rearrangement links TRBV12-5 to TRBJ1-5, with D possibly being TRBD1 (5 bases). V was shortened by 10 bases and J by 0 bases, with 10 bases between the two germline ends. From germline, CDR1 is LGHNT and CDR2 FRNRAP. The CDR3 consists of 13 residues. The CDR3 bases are TGTGCTACTAGGGGCATTAGCAATCAGCCCCAGCATTTT. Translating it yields CATRGISNQPQHF.

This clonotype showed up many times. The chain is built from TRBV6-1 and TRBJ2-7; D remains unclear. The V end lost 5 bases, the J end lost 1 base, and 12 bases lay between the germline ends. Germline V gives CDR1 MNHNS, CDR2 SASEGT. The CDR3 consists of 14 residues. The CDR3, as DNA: TGTGCCAGCAGTTTGTCTTCGCTATCCTACGAGCAGTACTTC. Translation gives CASSLSSLSYEQYF.

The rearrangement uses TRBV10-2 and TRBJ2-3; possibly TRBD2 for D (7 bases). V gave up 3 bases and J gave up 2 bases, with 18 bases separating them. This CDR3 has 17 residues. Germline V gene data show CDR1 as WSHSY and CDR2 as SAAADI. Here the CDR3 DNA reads TGCGCCAGCAGTGAAGTACGGGGGGCGCTTGACACAGATACGCAGTATTTT. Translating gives CASSEVRGALDTDTQYF.

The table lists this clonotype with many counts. DNA of the CDR3: TGTGCCAGCAGTCTATATGTTGGGGGCACTGAAGCTTTCTTT. It is translated as CASSLYVGGTEAFF. This chain connects TRBV12-3 or TRBV12-4 to TRBJ1-1, with TRBD1 as a possible D gene (5 bases). Between the trimmed V and J ends, which lost 5 bases and 4 bases, there was a span of 14 bases. The CDR3 runs 14 residues.

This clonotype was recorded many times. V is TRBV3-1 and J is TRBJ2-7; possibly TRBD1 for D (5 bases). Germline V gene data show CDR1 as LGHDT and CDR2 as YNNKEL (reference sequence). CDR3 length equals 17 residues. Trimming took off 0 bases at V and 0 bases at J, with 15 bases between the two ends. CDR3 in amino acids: CASSQEVRGRTSYEQYF. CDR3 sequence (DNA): TGTGCCAGCAGCCAAGAAGTAAGGGGCCGGACCTCCTACGAGCAGTACTTC.

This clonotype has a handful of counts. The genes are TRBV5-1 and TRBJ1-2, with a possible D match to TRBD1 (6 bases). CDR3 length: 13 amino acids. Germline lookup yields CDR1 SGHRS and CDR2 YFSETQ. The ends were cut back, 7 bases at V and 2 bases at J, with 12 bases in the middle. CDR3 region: CASSDSPNYGYTF. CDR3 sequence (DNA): TGCGCCAGCTCGGACAGTCCGAACTATGGCTACACCTTC. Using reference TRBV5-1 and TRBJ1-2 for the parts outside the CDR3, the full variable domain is KAGVTQTPRYLIKTRGQQVTLSCSPISGHRSVSWYQQTPGQGLQFLFEYFSETQRNKGNFPGRFSGRQFSNSRSEMNVSTLELGDSALYLCASSDSPNYGYTFGSGTRLTVV.

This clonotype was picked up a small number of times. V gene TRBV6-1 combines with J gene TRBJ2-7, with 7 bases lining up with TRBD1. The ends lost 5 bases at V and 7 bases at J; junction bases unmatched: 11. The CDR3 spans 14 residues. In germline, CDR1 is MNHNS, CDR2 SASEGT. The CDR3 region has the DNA TGTGCCAGCAGTCTTACAGGGGCCTCCTGGGAGCAGTACTTC. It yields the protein CASSLTGASWEQYF.

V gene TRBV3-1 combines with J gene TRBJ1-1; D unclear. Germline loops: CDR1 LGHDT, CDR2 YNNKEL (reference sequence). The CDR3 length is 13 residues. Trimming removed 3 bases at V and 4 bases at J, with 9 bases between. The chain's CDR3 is CASSHNRVTEAFF. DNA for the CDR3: TGTGCCAGCAGCCATAATAGGGTCACTGAAGCTTTCTTT.

The CDR3 loop is CASSYPGSAVHTGELFF. CDR3 sequence (DNA): TGTGCCAGCAGTTACCCCGGCAGCGCGGTGCACACCGGGGAGCTGTTTTTT. This chain connects TRBV6-5 to TRBJ2-2; D gene unclear. The CDR3 sequence is 17 residues long. Germline assignment: CDR1 MNHEY and CDR2 SVGAGI. Trimming cost V 2 bases and J 3 bases, with 16 bases left between them.

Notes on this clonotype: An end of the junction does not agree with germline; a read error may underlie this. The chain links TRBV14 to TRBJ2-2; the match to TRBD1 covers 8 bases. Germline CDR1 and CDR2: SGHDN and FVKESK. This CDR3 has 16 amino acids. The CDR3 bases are TGTGCCAGCAGCCAAGGACAGGGGAGGTACACCGGGGAGCCGTTTTTT. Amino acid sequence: CASSQGQGRYTGEPFF.

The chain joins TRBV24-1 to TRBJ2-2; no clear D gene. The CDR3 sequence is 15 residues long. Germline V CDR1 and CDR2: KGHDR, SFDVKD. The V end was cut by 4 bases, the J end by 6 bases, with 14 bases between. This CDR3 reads CATSDAGLGAGELFF. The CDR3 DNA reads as TGTGCCACCAGTGACGCCGGGCTCGGTGCCGGGGAGCTGTTTTTT.

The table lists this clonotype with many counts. The CDR3 here is CASTRTRNTEAFF. The CDR3 DNA sequence: TGTGCCAGCACCCGGACAAGGAACACTGAAGCTTTCTTT. V usage is TRBV7-8 and J usage is TRBJ1-1; a possible D gene is TRBD1 (5 bases). This CDR3 has 13 amino acids. Trimming pared 7 bases from V and 1 base from J, leaving 10 bases between. Germline lookup yields CDR1 SGHVS and CDR2 FQNEAQ.

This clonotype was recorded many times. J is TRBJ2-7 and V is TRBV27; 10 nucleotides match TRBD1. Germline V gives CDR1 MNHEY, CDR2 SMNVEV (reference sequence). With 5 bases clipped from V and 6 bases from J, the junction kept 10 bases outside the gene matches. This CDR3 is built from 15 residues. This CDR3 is CASSGPGQGRGEQYF. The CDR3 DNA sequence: TGTGCCAGCAGTGGACCGGGACAGGGGAGGGGCGAGCAGTACTTC.

CDR3 bases: TGTGCCAGCACCGATAAGGGGTATCAGCCCCAGCATTTT. It yields the protein CASTDKGYQPQHF. The gene calls are TRBV6-1 and TRBJ1-5; D may be TRBD1 (5 bases). The germline CDR1 and CDR2 sequences are MNHNS and SASEGT. This CDR3 is 13 amino acids long. V was trimmed by 7 bases and J by 5 bases, leaving 12 bases between them.

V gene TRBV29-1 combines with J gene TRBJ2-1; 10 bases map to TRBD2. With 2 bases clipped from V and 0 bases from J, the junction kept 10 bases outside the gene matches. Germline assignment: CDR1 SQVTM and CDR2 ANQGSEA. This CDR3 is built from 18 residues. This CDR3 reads CSVEWGSSGGRSYNEQFF. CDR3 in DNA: TGCAGCGTTGAATGGGGCTCTAGCGGGGGCCGCTCCTACAATGAGCAGTTCTTC.

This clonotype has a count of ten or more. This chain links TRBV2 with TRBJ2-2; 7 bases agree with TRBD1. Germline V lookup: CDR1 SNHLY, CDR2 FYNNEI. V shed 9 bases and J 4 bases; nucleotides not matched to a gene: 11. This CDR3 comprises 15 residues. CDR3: CASGGMGQITGELFF. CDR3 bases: TGTGCCAGTGGGGGTATGGGACAGATCACCGGGGAGCTGTTTTTT. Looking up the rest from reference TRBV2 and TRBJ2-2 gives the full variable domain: EPEVTQTPSHQVTQMGQEVILRCVPISNHLYFYWYRQILGQKVEFLVSFYNNEISEKSEIFDDQFSVERPDGSNFTLKIRSTKLEDSAMYFCASGGMGQITGELFFGEGSRLTVL.

The CDR3 here is CASTPLGGSYEQYF. The CDR3 coding sequence is TGTGCCAGCACCCCGCTGGGGGGCTCCTACGAGCAGTACTTC. V is TRBV6-2 or TRBV6-3 and J is TRBJ2-7; a weak D match, TRBD2 (6 bases). CDR3 size: 14 residues. Looked up from germline, CDR1 is MNHEY and CDR2 is SVGEGT. V lost 7 bases, J lost 0 bases, and 13 bases lay in between.

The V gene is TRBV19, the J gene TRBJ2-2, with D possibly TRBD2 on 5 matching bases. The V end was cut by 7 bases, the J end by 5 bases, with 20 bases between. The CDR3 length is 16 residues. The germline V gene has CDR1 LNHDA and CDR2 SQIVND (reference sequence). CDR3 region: CASTTPGNFLTGELFF. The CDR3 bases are TGTGCCAGTACTACACCGGGAAACTTCCTTACCGGGGAGCTGTTTTTT.

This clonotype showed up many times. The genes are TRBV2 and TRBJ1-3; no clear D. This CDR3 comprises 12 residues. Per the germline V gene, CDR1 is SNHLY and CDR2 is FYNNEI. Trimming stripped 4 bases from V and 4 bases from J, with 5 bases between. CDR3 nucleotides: TGTGCCAGCAGTGTGCGGGGAAACACCATATATTTT. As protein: CASSVRGNTIYF.

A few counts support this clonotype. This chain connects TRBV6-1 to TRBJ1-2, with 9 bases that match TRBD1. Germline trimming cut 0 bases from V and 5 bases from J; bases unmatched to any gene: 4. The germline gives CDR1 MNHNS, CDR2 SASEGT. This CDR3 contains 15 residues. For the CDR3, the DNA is TGTGCCAGCAGTGAAGCAAAGGGACAGGGTTATGGCTACACCTTC. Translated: CASSEAKGQGYGYTF.

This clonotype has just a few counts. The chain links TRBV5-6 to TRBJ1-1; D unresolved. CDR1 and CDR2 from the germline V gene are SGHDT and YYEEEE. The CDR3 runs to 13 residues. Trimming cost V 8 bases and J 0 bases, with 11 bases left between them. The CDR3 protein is CARETAMNTEAFF. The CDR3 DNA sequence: TGTGCCAGAGAGACGGCCATGAACACTGAAGCTTTCTTT.

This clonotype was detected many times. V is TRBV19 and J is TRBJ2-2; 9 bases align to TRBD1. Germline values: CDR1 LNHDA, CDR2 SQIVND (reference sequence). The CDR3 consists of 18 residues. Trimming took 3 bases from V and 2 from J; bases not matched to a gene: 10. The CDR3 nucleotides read TGTGCCAGTAGTATGGCGACAGGGGGTAGGCTAAACACCGGGGAGCTGTTTTTT. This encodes CASSMATGGRLNTGELFF.

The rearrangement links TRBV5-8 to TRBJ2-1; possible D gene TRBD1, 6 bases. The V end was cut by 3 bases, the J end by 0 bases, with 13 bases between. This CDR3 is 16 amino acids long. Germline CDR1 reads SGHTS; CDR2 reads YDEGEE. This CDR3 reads CASSYWDTSSYNEQFF. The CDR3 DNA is TGTGCCAGCAGCTACTGGGACACGAGCTCCTACAATGAGCAGTTCTTC.

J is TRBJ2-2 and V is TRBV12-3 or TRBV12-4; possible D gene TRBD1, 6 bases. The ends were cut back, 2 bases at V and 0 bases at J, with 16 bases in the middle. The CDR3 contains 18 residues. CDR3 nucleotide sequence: TGTGCCAGCAGTTTAATAGGCCAGTGGACAGCGAACACCGGGGAGCTGTTTTTT. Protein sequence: CASSLIGQWTANTGELFF.

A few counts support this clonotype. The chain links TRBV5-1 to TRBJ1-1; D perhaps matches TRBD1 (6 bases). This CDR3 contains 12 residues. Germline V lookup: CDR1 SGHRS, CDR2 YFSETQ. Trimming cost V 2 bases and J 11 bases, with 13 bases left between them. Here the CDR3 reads CASSFEGQLAFF. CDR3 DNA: TGCGCCAGCAGCTTCGAAGGACAGTTGGCTTTCTTT. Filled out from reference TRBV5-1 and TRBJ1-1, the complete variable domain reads KAGVTQTPRYLIKTRGQQVTLSCSPISGHRSVSWYQQTPGQGLQFLFEYFSETQRNKGNFPGRFSGRQFSNSRSEMNVSTLELGDSALYLCASSFEGQLAFFGQGTRLTVV.

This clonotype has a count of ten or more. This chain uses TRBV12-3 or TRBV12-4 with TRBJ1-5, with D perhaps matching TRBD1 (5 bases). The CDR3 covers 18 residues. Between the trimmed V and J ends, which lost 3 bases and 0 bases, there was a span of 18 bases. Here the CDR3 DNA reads TGTGCCAGCAGTTTGGGACCGAAAAGATCATATAGCAATCAGCCCCAGCATTTT. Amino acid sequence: CASSLGPKRSYSNQPQHF.